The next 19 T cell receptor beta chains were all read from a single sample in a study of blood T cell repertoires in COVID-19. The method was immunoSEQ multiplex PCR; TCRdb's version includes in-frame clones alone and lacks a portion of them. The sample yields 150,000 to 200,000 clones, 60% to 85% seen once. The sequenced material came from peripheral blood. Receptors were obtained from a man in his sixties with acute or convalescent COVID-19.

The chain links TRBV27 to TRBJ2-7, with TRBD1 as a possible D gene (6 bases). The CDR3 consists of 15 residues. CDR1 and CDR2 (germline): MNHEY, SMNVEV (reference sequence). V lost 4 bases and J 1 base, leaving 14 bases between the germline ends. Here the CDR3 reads CASSSLGTFSYEQYF. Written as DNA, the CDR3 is TGTGCCAGCAGTTCCCTTGGGACATTTTCCTACGAGCAGTACTTC.

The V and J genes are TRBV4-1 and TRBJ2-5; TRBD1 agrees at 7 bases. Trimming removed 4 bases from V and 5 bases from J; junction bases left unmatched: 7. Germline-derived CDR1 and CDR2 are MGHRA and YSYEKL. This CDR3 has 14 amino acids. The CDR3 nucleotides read TGCGCCAGCAGCCGCCCGACAGGGCACGAGACCCAGTACTTC. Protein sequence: CASSRPTGHETQYF.

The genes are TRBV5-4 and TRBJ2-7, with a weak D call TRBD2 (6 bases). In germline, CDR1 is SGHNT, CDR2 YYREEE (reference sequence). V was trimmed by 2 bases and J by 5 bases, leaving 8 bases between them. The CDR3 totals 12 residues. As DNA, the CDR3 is TGTGCCAGCAGCTTCGGAGGGGACGAGCAGTACTTC. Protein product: CASSFGGDEQYF.

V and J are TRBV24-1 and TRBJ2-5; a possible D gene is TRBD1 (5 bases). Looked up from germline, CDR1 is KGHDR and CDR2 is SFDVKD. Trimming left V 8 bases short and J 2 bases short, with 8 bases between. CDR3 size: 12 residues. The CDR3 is CATMSGQETQYF. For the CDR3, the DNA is TGTGCCACCATGTCAGGGCAAGAGACCCAGTACTTC.

In DNA, the CDR3 is TGTGCCAGTAGTATAGGGCCTCCGCGGATTATGAATGAAAAACTGTTTTTT. It yields the protein CASSIGPPRIMNEKLFF. V is TRBV19 and J is TRBJ1-4; no reliable D call. Germline CDR1 reads LNHDA; CDR2 reads SQIVND (reference sequence). The length of the CDR3 is 17 residues. With 1 base removed from V and 5 bases from J, the gap between germline ends came to 17 bases.

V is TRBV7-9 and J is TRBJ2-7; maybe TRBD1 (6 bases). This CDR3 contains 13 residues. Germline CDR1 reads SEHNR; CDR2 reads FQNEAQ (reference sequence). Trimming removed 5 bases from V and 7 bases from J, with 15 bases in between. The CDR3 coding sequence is TGTGCCAGCAGCCCCAACGACAGGTATGAGCAGTACTTC. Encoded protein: CASSPNDRYEQYF.

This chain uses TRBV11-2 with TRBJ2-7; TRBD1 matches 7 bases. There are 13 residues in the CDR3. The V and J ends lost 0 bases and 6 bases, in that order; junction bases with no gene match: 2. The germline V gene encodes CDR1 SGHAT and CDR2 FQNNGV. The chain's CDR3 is CASSLDPGGEQYF. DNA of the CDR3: TGTGCCAGCAGCTTAGACCCAGGGGGCGAGCAGTACTTC.

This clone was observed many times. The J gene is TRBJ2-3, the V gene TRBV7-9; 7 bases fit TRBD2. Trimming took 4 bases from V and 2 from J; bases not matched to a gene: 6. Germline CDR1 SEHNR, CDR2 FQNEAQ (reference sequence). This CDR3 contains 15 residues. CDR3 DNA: TGTGCCAGCAGCTCCCTCGGGGGGTCCACAGATACGCAGTATTTT. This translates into CASSSLGGSTDTQYF.

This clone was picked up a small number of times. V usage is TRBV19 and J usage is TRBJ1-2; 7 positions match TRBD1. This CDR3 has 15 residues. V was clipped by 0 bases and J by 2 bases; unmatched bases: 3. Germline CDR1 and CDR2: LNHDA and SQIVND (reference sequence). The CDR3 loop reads CASSIDGTANYGYTF. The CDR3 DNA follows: TGTGCCAGTAGTATAGATGGGACAGCCAACTATGGCTACACCTTC.

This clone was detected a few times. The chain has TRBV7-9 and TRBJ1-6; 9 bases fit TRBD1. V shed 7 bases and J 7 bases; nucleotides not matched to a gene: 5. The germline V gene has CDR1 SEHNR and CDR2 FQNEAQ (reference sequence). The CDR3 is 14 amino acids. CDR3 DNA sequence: TGTGCCAGCACCGGGACAGGGCGCAATTCACCCCTCCACTTT. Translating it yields CASTGTGRNSPLHF.

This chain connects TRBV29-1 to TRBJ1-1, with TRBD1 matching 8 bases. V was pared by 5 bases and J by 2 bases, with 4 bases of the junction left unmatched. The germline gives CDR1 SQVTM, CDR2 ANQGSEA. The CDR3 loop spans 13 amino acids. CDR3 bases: TGCAGCGTTCGGACAGGGAGAAACACTGAAGCTTTCTTT. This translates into CSVRTGRNTEAFF.

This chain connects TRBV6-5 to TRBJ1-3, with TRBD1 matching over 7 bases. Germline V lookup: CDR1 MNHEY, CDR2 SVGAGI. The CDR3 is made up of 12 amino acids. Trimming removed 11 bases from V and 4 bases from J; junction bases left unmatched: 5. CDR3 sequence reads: CAGGQLGNTIYF. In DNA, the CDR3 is TGTGCCGGGGGACAGCTCGGAAACACCATATATTTT.

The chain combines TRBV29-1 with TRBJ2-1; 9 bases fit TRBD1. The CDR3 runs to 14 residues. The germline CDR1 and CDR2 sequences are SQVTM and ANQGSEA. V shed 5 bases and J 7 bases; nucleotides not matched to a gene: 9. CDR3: CSVTPGQGRNEQFF. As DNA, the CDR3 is TGCAGCGTTACCCCGGGACAGGGTAGGAATGAGCAGTTCTTC.

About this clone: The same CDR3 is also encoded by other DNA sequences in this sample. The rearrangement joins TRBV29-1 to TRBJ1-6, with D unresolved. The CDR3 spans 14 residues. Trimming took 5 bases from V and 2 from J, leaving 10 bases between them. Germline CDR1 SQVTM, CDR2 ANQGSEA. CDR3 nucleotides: TGCAGCGTTCGGACCGGGACCTATAATTCACCCCTCCACTTT. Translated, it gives CSVRTGTYNSPLHF.

The CDR3 region has the DNA TGTGCCAGCAGTTACGTGGGGGGGCCCACAGATACGCAGTATTTT. It is translated as CASSYVGGPTDTQYF. The rearrangement joins TRBV6-2 or TRBV6-3 to TRBJ2-3; D perhaps matches TRBD2 (7 bases). Germline CDR1 reads MNHEY; CDR2 reads SVGEGT. The CDR3 contains 15 residues. V shed 2 bases and J shed 2 bases, with 11 bases lying between them.

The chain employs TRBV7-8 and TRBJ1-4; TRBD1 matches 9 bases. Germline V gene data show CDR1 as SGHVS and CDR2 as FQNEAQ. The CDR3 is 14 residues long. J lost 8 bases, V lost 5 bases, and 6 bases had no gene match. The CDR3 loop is CASSQDRGGEKLFF. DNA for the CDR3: TGTGCCAGCAGCCAAGACAGGGGGGGGGAAAAACTGTTTTTT.

The CDR3 DNA sequence: TGTGCCAGCAGCTCGCGAGTTGGGGGGACGGAGACCCAGTACTTC. This sequence encodes CASSSRVGGTETQYF. The chain is built from TRBV5-4 and TRBJ2-5, with TRBD2 as a possible D gene (6 bases). Between the trimmed V and J ends, which lost 3 bases and 5 bases, there was a span of 17 bases. The CDR3 loop spans 15 amino acids. The germline CDR1 and CDR2 sequences are SGHNT and YYREEE (reference sequence).

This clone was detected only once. The CDR3 DNA sequence: TGTGCCAGCAGCAAGGGGGCAGGGGATGGCTACACCTTC. This sequence encodes CASSKGAGDGYTF. The chain links TRBV21-1 to TRBJ1-2; the table assigns TRBD1, which was not confirmed against the DNA. TRBV21-1 is a listed pseudogene. This CDR3 is built from 13 residues.

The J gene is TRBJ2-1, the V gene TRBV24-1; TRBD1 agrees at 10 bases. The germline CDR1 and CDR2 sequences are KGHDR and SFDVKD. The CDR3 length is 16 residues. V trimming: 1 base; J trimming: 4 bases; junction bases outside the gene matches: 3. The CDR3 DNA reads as TGTGCCACCAGTGATTTCGGACAGGGGGTATACAATGAGCAGTTCTTC. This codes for CATSDFGQGVYNEQFF.